Listed below are T cell receptor beta chains from one sample, sequenced in a study of T cell repertoires in cytomegalovirus infection. Each CDR3 protein is one row after TCRdb ran MiXCR on the reads. The data show 100,000 or so distinct CDR3 sequences, 20% to 25% seen once. Sequencing input: CD8+ T cells from PBMCs. The receptors stem from a human donor in good health (CMV status not recorded). Some clones in this sample may be carry-over from other donors' samples. Each CDR3 is given with its conserved first and last residue. A D gene is named only where the DNA matches it firmly.

j_gene: TRBJ1-2
d_gene: TRBD1
v_gene: TRBV29-1
CDR3aa: CSVGGQGSLSYGYTF

j_gene: TRBJ2-7
d_gene: -
v_gene: TRBV28
CDR3aa: CASSLPDLSYEQYF

j_gene: TRBJ1-1
d_gene: TRBD1
v_gene: TRBV28
CDR3aa: CASSSPGQGAAFF

j_gene: TRBJ2-7
d_gene: TRBD1
v_gene: TRBV20-1
CDR3aa: CSAKDRTGGYEQYF

j_gene: TRBJ2-7
d_gene: -
v_gene: TRBV7-8
CDR3aa: CASSLEGGRYEQYF

j_gene: TRBJ2-7
d_gene: -
v_gene: TRBV4-3
CDR3aa: CASSHQGQPSYEQYF

j_gene: TRBJ2-1
d_gene: TRBD1
v_gene: TRBV6-1
CDR3aa: CASSKSGTGITNNEQFF

j_gene: TRBJ2-3
d_gene: TRBD2
v_gene: TRBV28
CDR3aa: CASSSYESGTSGGPTSTDTQYF

j_gene: TRBJ1-5
d_gene: -
v_gene: TRBV9
CDR3aa: CASSVDSSNQPQHF

j_gene: TRBJ2-7
d_gene: -
v_gene: TRBV7-3
CDR3aa: CASSRTMTGTPEQYF

j_gene: TRBJ1-4
d_gene: TRBD1
v_gene: TRBV11-2
CDR3aa: CASSPDRGDEKLFF

j_gene: TRBJ2-2
d_gene: -
v_gene: TRBV6-2/TRBV6-3
CDR3aa: CASSYSNTGELFF

j_gene: TRBJ2-7
d_gene: -
v_gene: TRBV28
CDR3aa: CASSAPRGSYEQYF

j_gene: TRBJ2-5
d_gene: -
v_gene: TRBV7-9
CDR3aa: CASSLAHRTEYQETQYF

j_gene: TRBJ1-2
d_gene: -
v_gene: TRBV7-2
CDR3aa: CASSLERGARYGYTF

j_gene: TRBJ1-1
d_gene: TRBD1
v_gene: TRBV14
CDR3aa: CASSLMMIQGYTEAFF

j_gene: TRBJ2-3
d_gene: TRBD2
v_gene: TRBV27
CDR3aa: CASSYYTSGSTDTQYF

j_gene: TRBJ1-5
d_gene: TRBD1
v_gene: TRBV15
CDR3aa: CATSRASGQLRF

j_gene: TRBJ1-2
d_gene: -
v_gene: TRBV12-3/TRBV12-4
CDR3aa: CASSPPDSPLYGYTF

j_gene: TRBJ2-3
d_gene: -
v_gene: TRBV29-1
CDR3aa: CSVGVSFTDTQYF

j_gene: TRBJ1-6
d_gene: TRBD1
v_gene: TRBV9
CDR3aa: CASSARRQGGDSPLHF

j_gene: TRBJ2-5
d_gene: -
v_gene: TRBV7-9
CDR3aa: CASSIRTEQETQYF

j_gene: TRBJ2-7
d_gene: -
v_gene: TRBV4-1
CDR3aa: CASSQDEGSSYEQYF

j_gene: TRBJ2-6
d_gene: -
v_gene: TRBV28
CDR3aa: CASRTTSSGANVLTF

j_gene: TRBJ1-2
d_gene: -
v_gene: TRBV29-1
CDR3aa: CSAEPPDKRGYTF

j_gene: TRBJ1-2
d_gene: TRBD1
v_gene: TRBV29-1
CDR3aa: CSVEVQGVYGYTF

j_gene: TRBJ1-5
d_gene: TRBD1
v_gene: TRBV28
CDR3aa: CASRGTALKAQHF

j_gene: TRBJ2-1
d_gene: -
v_gene: TRBV6-2/TRBV6-3
CDR3aa: CASSYSREQFF

j_gene: TRBJ1-2
d_gene: TRBD1
v_gene: TRBV29-1
CDR3aa: CSVEKGGLGYTF

j_gene: TRBJ2-1
d_gene: TRBD1
v_gene: TRBV10-3
CDR3aa: CATGTGGNYEQFF

j_gene: TRBJ1-2
d_gene: TRBD1
v_gene: TRBV28
CDR3aa: CASTEDRGQNGYTF

j_gene: TRBJ1-1
d_gene: -
v_gene: TRBV7-6
CDR3aa: CASSLLGEDDTEAFF

j_gene: TRBJ2-1
d_gene: TRBD2
v_gene: TRBV6-6
CDR3aa: CASILVPAGGPYNEQFF

j_gene: TRBJ2-7
d_gene: -
v_gene: TRBV11-2
CDR3aa: CASSPTRSPTRDEQYF

j_gene: TRBJ2-5
d_gene: -
v_gene: TRBV7-9
CDR3aa: CASSEGGAQYF

j_gene: TRBJ2-7
d_gene: TRBD1
v_gene: TRBV12-3/TRBV12-4
CDR3aa: CASSLGQGWSYEQYF

j_gene: TRBJ2-7
d_gene: TRBD1
v_gene: TRBV12-3/TRBV12-4
CDR3aa: CASNIGGQGIYEQYF

j_gene: TRBJ2-7
d_gene: TRBD2
v_gene: TRBV29-1
CDR3aa: CSVEGLADYEQYF

j_gene: TRBJ2-1
d_gene: TRBD1
v_gene: TRBV20-1
CDR3aa: CSARDWTGGADEQFF

j_gene: TRBJ2-7
d_gene: TRBD2
v_gene: TRBV7-8
CDR3aa: CASSLVLGGSSYEQYF

j_gene: TRBJ2-7
d_gene: TRBD2
v_gene: TRBV6-5
CDR3aa: CVSREVSGVSYEQYF

j_gene: TRBJ2-1
d_gene: TRBD2
v_gene: TRBV19
CDR3aa: CASSRSGSMYNEQFF

j_gene: TRBJ2-1
d_gene: TRBD1
v_gene: TRBV20-1
CDR3aa: CSALRGRLYNEQFF

j_gene: TRBJ2-1
d_gene: TRBD1
v_gene: TRBV14
CDR3aa: CASSPRQGAVVGNEQFF

j_gene: TRBJ2-3
d_gene: -
v_gene: TRBV20-1
CDR3aa: CSARWGSSTDTQYF

j_gene: TRBJ2-5
d_gene: TRBD1
v_gene: TRBV5-1
CDR3aa: CASSPDRGRSGETQYF

j_gene: TRBJ2-5
d_gene: -
v_gene: TRBV29-1
CDR3aa: CSVEEGKQETQYF

j_gene: TRBJ2-3
d_gene: TRBD2
v_gene: TRBV6-2/TRBV6-3
CDR3aa: CASCRLAGQNTDTQYF

j_gene: TRBJ2-7
d_gene: -
v_gene: TRBV14
CDR3aa: CASSQVPGGEQYF

j_gene: TRBJ1-3
d_gene: TRBD1
v_gene: TRBV7-2
CDR3aa: CASSSRDRGTGNTIYF

j_gene: TRBJ2-2
d_gene: TRBD2
v_gene: TRBV14
CDR3aa: CASSQDIPMGGDTGELFF

j_gene: TRBJ2-3
d_gene: -
v_gene: TRBV7-4
CDR3aa: CASSLAIASTDTQYF

j_gene: TRBJ2-7
d_gene: -
v_gene: TRBV3-1
CDR3aa: CASKARAEAYEQYF

j_gene: TRBJ2-7
d_gene: TRBD2
v_gene: TRBV12-3/TRBV12-4
CDR3aa: CASSFSVREGYEQYF

j_gene: TRBJ2-1
d_gene: TRBD2
v_gene: TRBV28
CDR3aa: CASSFSTSGATYNEQFF

j_gene: TRBJ2-7
d_gene: -
v_gene: TRBV5-6
CDR3aa: CASSAAGEEQYF

j_gene: TRBJ1-5
d_gene: -
v_gene: TRBV7-6
CDR3aa: CASSLGNGPQHF

j_gene: TRBJ1-1
d_gene: -
v_gene: TRBV6-5
CDR3aa: CASRLGREAFF

j_gene: TRBJ2-5
d_gene: TRBD1
v_gene: TRBV10-3
CDR3aa: CAISSGTGGAEGVNQETQYF